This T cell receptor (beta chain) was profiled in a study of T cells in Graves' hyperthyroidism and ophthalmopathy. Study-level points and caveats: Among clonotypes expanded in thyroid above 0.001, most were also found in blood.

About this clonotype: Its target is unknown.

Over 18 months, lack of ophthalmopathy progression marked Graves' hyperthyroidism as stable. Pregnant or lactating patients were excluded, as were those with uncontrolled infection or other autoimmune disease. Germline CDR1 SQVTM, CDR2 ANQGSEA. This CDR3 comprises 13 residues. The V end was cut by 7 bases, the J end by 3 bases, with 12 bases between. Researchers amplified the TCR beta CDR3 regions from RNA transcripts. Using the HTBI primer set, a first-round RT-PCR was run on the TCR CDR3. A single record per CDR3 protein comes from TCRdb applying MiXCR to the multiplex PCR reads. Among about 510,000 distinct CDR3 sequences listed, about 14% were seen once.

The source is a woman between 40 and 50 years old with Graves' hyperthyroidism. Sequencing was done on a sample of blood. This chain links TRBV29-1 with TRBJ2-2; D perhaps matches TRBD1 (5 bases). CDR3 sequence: CSGRQRDTGELFF. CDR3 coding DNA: TGCAGCGGAAGACAGAGAGACACCGGGGAGCTGTTTTTT.